These 7 T cell receptor beta chains share one sample of origin, sequenced in a study of blood T cells in healthy people across ages. With a J-beta primer mix and a sample-barcoded 5' primer, a second PCR ran about 7 to 12 cycles. One entry per CDR3 protein results from TCRdb running MiXCR on the 5' RACE reads. The sample has about 830,000 distinct CDR3 sequences; 55% to 75% are singletons. The sample comprised blood. Receptors originate from a man younger than 40 in good health.

The chain joins TRBV6-6 to TRBJ2-7; 8 bases fit TRBD2. V was clipped by 1 base and J by 1 base; unmatched bases: 6. The V gene's germline CDR1 is MNHNY and CDR2 SVGAGI (reference sequence). This CDR3 has 16 residues. The CDR3 nucleotides are TGTGCCAGCAGTTACTTCTCGACTAGCGTTTCCTACGAGCAGTACTTC. Translation: CASSYFSTSVSYEQYF.

The chain carries TRBV29-1 and TRBJ1-2, with D uncertain. The CDR3 extends over 12 amino acids. The germline V gene has CDR1 SQVTM and CDR2 ANQGSEA. The V gene lost 4 bases and the J gene lost 0 bases, with 6 bases spanning the gap. The CDR3 sequence is CSVGGSNYGYTF. The CDR3 region has the DNA TGCAGCGTTGGGGGATCTAACTATGGCTACACCTTC. Variable domain in full (rest from reference TRBV29-1 and TRBJ1-2): SAVISQKPSRDICQRGTSLTIQCQVDSQVTMMFWYRQQPGQSLTLIATANQGSEATYESGFVIDKFPISRPNLTFSTLTVSNMSPEDSSIYLCSVGGSNYGYTFGSGTRLTVV.

The V gene is TRBV20-1, the J gene TRBJ2-6; D gene unclear. The CDR3 has 16 residues. Trimming stripped 3 bases from V and 0 bases from J, with 12 bases between. Germline V gene lookup returns CDR1 DFQATT and CDR2 SNEGSKA (reference sequence). The CDR3 nucleotides are TGCAGTGCTAGTCCGGGTTTCCACTCTGGGGCCAACGTCCTGACTTTC. Amino acids: CSASPGFHSGANVLTF.

The sample holds a few counts of this clonotype. The rearrangement joins TRBV29-1 to TRBJ2-7; 7 bases are a match to TRBD1. From germline, CDR1 is SQVTM and CDR2 ANQGSEA. The CDR3 length is 12 residues. After removal of 7 bases from V and 6 bases from J, the junction contained 9 bases not matched to a gene. The chain's CDR3 is CSASRQGGEQYF. The CDR3 DNA sequence: TGCAGCGCCTCGAGACAGGGTGGCGAGCAGTACTTC.

This clonotype has a handful of counts. The V call is TRBV28, the J call TRBJ1-5; possible D gene TRBD1, 6 bases. The V gene's germline CDR1 is MDHEN and CDR2 SYDVKM. The V and J ends lost 8 bases and 3 bases respectively, with 14 bases between them. This CDR3 has 14 residues. Written as DNA, the CDR3 is TGTGCCAGCGTCCCCGGGGGGCCCAATCAGCCCCAGCATTTT. This translates into CASVPGGPNQPQHF.

The CDR3 here is CAWSGSGRHTDTQYF. In DNA, the CDR3 is TGTGCCTGGAGTGGATCCGGGAGACACACAGATACGCAGTATTTT. The chain combines TRBV30 with TRBJ2-3; possibly TRBD2 for D (6 bases). Trimming left V 1 base short and J 2 bases short, with 13 bases between. Germline V gene data show CDR1 as GTSNPN and CDR2 as SVGIG (reference sequence). This CDR3 region has 15 residues. Supplemented by reference TRBV30 and TRBJ2-3, the full variable domain reads SQTIHQWPATLVQPVGSPLSLECTVEGTSNPNLYWYRQAAGRGLQLLFYSVGIGQISSEVPQNLSASRPQDRQFILSSKKLLLSDSGFYLCAWSGSGRHTDTQYFGPGTRLTVL.

This clonotype was detected ten times or more. The chain has TRBV10-3 and TRBJ2-5, with D hard to call. Germline V lookup: CDR1 ENHRY, CDR2 SYGVKD. This CDR3 has 13 residues. Trimming took 6 bases from V and 1 from J, leaving 9 bases between them. This CDR3 is CAISPLSQETQYF. The CDR3 DNA reads TGTGCCATCAGCCCACTAAGCCAAGAGACCCAGTACTTC.